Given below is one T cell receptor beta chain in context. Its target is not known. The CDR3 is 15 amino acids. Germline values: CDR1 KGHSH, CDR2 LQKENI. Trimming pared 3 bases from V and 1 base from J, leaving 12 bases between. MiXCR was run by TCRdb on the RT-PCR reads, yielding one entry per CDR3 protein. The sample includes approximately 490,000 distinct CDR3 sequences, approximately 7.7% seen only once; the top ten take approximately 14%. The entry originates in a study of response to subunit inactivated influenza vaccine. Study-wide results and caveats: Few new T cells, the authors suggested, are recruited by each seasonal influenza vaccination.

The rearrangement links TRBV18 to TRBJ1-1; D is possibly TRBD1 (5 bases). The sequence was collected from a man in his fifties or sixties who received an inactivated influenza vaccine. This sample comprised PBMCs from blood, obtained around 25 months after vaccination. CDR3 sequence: CASSPGRQQNTEAFF. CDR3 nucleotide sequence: TGTGCCAGCTCACCGGGACGGCAACAGAACACTGAAGCTTTCTTT.